The 20 T cell receptor beta chains below all came from one sample that was sequenced in a study of blood T cell repertoires in COVID-19. Produced via immunoSEQ multiplex PCR; TCRdb's table is partial and in-frame only. The profile covers 430,000 or so clones, with around 89% appearing a single time and less than 2% taken by the ten largest. The specimen was PBMCs or T cells enriched from blood (not recorded which). The receptor source for this set is a woman aged 40 to 50 who had recovered from COVID-19.

The chain employs TRBV27 and TRBJ1-4, with TRBD1 identical over 7 bases. Per the germline V gene, CDR1 is MNHEY and CDR2 is SMNVEV (reference sequence). CDR3 length: 18 residues. V lost 6 bases to trimming and J lost 4 bases; unmatched junction nucleotides: 17. The CDR3 sequence is CASSPKAPLYRGNEKLFF. CDR3 coding DNA: TGTGCCAGCAGCCCTAAGGCCCCTCTTTACAGGGGTAATGAAAAACTGTTTTTT.

As concerns this clone: Other nucleotide sequences in the sample specify the same CDR3. This chain joins TRBV2 and TRBJ1-5; TRBD1 agrees at 9 bases. Per germline, CDR1 SNHLY and CDR2 FYNNEI. The CDR3 extends over 14 amino acids. With V trimmed by 4 bases and J by 2 bases, 0 bases remained unmatched. This CDR3 is CASSGTGGNQPQHF. CDR3 coding DNA: TGTGCCAGCAGTGGGACAGGGGGCAATCAGCCCCAGCATTTT.

This clone was recorded only once. The chain employs TRBV5-1 and TRBJ2-7; D perhaps matches TRBD2 (5 bases). Trimming took 5 bases from V and 2 from J, leaving 11 bases between them. This CDR3 region has 13 residues. Germline V lookup: CDR1 SGHRS, CDR2 YFSETQ. CDR3: CASSFGVPYEQYF. For the CDR3, the DNA is TGCGCCAGCAGTTTCGGGGTCCCCTACGAGCAGTACTTC.

This chain links TRBV6-5 with TRBJ2-2; 9 bases are a match to TRBD1. The CDR3 spans 14 residues. CDR1 is MNHEY and CDR2 is SVGAGI in the germline V gene. Trimming cost V 4 bases and J 7 bases; bases outside gene matches: 4. The CDR3 DNA reads TGTGCCAGCAGTTCTACAGGGGGCCACGGGGAGCTGTTTTTT. Protein: CASSSTGGHGELFF.

Turning to this clone: Mismatch with germline at one junction end may stem from a read error. This chain joins TRBV7-7 and TRBJ1-1, with 10 nucleotides matching TRBD1. From germline, CDR1 is SSHAT and CDR2 FNYEAQ (reference sequence). The CDR3 consists of 18 residues. In DNA, the CDR3 is TGTGCTAGCAGCTTAGGGCTATGGACAGGGGGTTCGAGCACTGAAGCTTTCTTT. This encodes CASSLGLWTGGSSTEAFF.

The genes are TRBV6-5 and TRBJ1-6; the D is unclear. The germline V gene encodes CDR1 MNHEY and CDR2 SVGAGI. This CDR3 spans 15 amino acids. Trimming removed 6 bases from V and 0 bases from J, with 9 bases in between. The DNA of the CDR3 is TGTGCCAGCAGGGCACAGAGCTCCTATAATTCACCCCTCCACTTT. Protein product: CASRAQSSYNSPLHF.

The V and J genes are TRBV7-2 and TRBJ2-5; the D is unclear. This CDR3 contains 11 residues. Germline values: CDR1 SGHTA, CDR2 FQGNSA. V lost 7 bases, J lost 1 base, and 4 bases lay in between. The chain's CDR3 is CASTLQETQYF. In DNA form, the CDR3 reads TGTGCCAGCACCCTCCAAGAGACCCAGTACTTC.

The chain uses TRBV5-5 and TRBJ2-7, with 9 bases identical to TRBD1. The CDR3 sequence is 14 residues long. Germline V gives CDR1 SGHKS, CDR2 YYEKEE (reference sequence). With V trimmed by 4 bases and J by 5 bases, 7 bases remained unmatched. This chain's CDR3 is CASSEGQGIDEQYF. CDR3 DNA sequence: TGTGCCAGCAGCGAGGGACAGGGAATTGACGAGCAGTACTTC.

The rearrangement uses TRBV4-1 and TRBJ1-4; a possible D gene is TRBD1 (5 bases). With 4 bases removed from V and 4 bases from J, the gap between germline ends came to 7 bases. Germline assignment: CDR1 MGHRA and CDR2 YSYEKL. The CDR3 length is 13 residues. CDR3 nucleotide sequence: TGCGCCAGCAGCCTTCAGGGTAATGAAAAACTGTTTTTT. Translated: CASSLQGNEKLFF.

The chain links TRBV7-2 to TRBJ2-5; D not certain. This CDR3 is built from 15 residues. V was cut by 2 bases and J by 2 bases, with 12 bases left in between. Germline V gene sequence: CDR1 SGHTA, CDR2 FQGNSA. CDR3 sequence (DNA): TGTGCCAGCAGCTTAATCGGTACGGTACAAGAGACCCAGTACTTC. Protein: CASSLIGTVQETQYF.

This sequence joins TRBV6-2 or TRBV6-3 and TRBJ2-1; the match to TRBD2 covers 8 bases. The CDR3 covers 15 residues. V dropped 0 bases and J dropped 8; count of bases not matched to a gene: 6. CDR1 and CDR2 (germline): MNHEY, SVGEGT. The CDR3 DNA follows: TGTGCCAGCAGTTACTCGAGCGGGAGCGCTGATGAGCAGTTCTTC. It codes for CASSYSSGSADEQFF.

CDR3 bases: TGTGCCAGCAGCTTAGAGGAGGAATCATATGGCTACACCTTC. Protein product: CASSLEEESYGYTF. V gene TRBV7-2 combines with J gene TRBJ1-2; no definite D call. This CDR3 has 14 amino acids. V was pared by 1 base and J by 5 bases, with 11 bases between. Germline CDR1 and CDR2: SGHTA and FQGNSA.

The rearrangement uses TRBV10-2 and TRBJ2-1, with TRBD2 matching 11 bases. V lost 9 bases to trimming and J lost 7 bases; unmatched junction nucleotides: 2. The CDR3 extends over 12 amino acids. The germline CDR1 and CDR2 sequences are WSHSY and SAAADI. The CDR3 protein is CASRTSGNEQFF. The CDR3 coding sequence is TGCGCCAGTCGGACTAGCGGGAATGAGCAGTTCTTC.

This chain uses TRBV4-3 with TRBJ1-5; 8 positions match TRBD1. The J segment lost 5 bases and the V segment lost 4 bases, leaving 4 bases of the junction unmatched. There are 14 residues in the CDR3. The germline V gene has CDR1 LGHNA and CDR2 YSLEER. The CDR3 is CASSPYRGDQPQHF. The CDR3 coding sequence is TGCGCCAGCAGCCCCTACAGGGGGGATCAGCCCCAGCATTTT.

The chain employs TRBV10-2 and TRBJ1-2; 9 bases line up with TRBD1. The junction had 8 bases not matched to a gene; V was cut back by 5 bases and J by 4 bases. The CDR3 totals 15 residues. Per the germline V gene, CDR1 is WSHSY and CDR2 is SAAADI. CDR3 DNA: TGCGCCAGCAGTATTCTGGGACAGGGCACCTATGGCTACACCTTC. Protein sequence: CASSILGQGTYGYTF.

This rearrangement joins TRBV6-6 to TRBJ2-4, with D possibly being TRBD2 (5 bases). The CDR3 is 15 residues long. The ends were cut back, 5 bases at V and 8 bases at J, with 19 bases in the middle. Germline V lookup: CDR1 MNHNY, CDR2 SVGAGI (reference sequence). CDR3 coding DNA: TGTGCCAGCAGTCCCACGAGGAGCGGCACGGACATTCAGTACTTC. Protein: CASSPTRSGTDIQYF.

The gene calls are TRBV4-1 and TRBJ1-5, with D possibly being TRBD1 (6 bases). Between the trimmed V and J ends, which lost 4 bases and 4 bases, there was a span of 17 bases. CDR3 length: 16 amino acids. The V gene's germline CDR1 is MGHRA and CDR2 YSYEKL. The CDR3 DNA reads TGCGCCAGCAGCCTCTATTCCGGGACACCGAATCAGCCCCAGCATTTT. It translates to CASSLYSGTPNQPQHF.

The rearrangement uses TRBV28 and TRBJ1-1; no clear D. This CDR3 contains 15 residues. Germline lookup yields CDR1 MDHEN and CDR2 SYDVKM. Trimming shortened V by 4 bases and J by 0 bases, and 12 bases separated the two germline ends. The CDR3 reads CASSSAQVMNTEAFF. The CDR3 DNA is TGTGCCAGCAGTTCGGCCCAGGTTATGAACACTGAAGCTTTCTTT.

The count of this clone is one. The chain is built from TRBV4-3 and TRBJ1-4, with D maybe TRBD1 (6 bases). The germline CDR1 and CDR2 sequences are LGHNA and YSLEER. This CDR3 spans 17 amino acids. Trimming removed 0 bases at V and 4 bases at J, with 15 bases between. This CDR3 reads CASSQDFFTGFNEKLFF. As DNA, the CDR3 is TGCGCCAGCAGCCAAGATTTCTTTACAGGGTTTAATGAAAAACTGTTTTTT.

The chain links TRBV18 to TRBJ1-6; D unclear. This CDR3 spans 17 amino acids. CDR1 is KGHSH, CDR2 LQKENI, per germline. The V and J ends lost 3 bases and 8 bases respectively, with 20 bases between them. CDR3 in amino acids: CASSPAPVVLGDSPLHF. In DNA, the CDR3 is TGTGCCAGCTCACCCGCCCCGGTCGTACTCGGGGATTCACCCCTCCACTTT.